A selection of T cell receptor beta chains follows, all from one sample in a study of breast tumors, draining lymph nodes, adjacent tissues. TCRdb reprocessed the multiplex PCR reads via MiXCR and lists one record per CDR3 protein. The table records just over 30,000 distinct CDR3 sequences, 63% of them present only once. The sample consisted of breast tumor tissue. The source of these receptors is a female donor with breast cancer. Some clones in this sample may be carry-over from other donors' samples. Both conserved end residues are part of each CDR3. D genes are given only for firm matches. The listing skips clone size in some rows; elsewhere it reads once, few, many or a size class.

V gene: TRBV7-9; D gene: TRBD1; J gene: TRBJ1-2; clone size: many; CDR3 protein: CASSTSTGGWAYGYTF; CDR3 DNA: TGTGCCAGCAGCACCTCGACAGGGGGCTGGGCCTATGGCTACACCTTC
V gene: TRBV9; D gene: -; J gene: TRBJ2-3; clone size: -; CDR3 protein: CASSVGAADTQYF; CDR3 DNA: TGTGCCAGCAGCGTAGGGGCAGCCGATACGCAGTATTTT
V gene: TRBV7-9; D gene: -; J gene: TRBJ1-2; clone size: -; CDR3 protein: CASSPRGGGYTF; CDR3 DNA: TGTGCCAGCAGCCCACGTGGGGGTGGCTACACCTTC
V gene: TRBV20-1; D gene: -; J gene: TRBJ1-2; clone size: -; CDR3 protein: CSATANYGYTF; CDR3 DNA: TGCAGTGCTACAGCTAACTATGGCTACACCTTC
V gene: TRBV7-2; D gene: TRBD2; J gene: TRBJ2-3; clone size: -; CDR3 protein: CASSFQTSGALSTDTQYF; CDR3 DNA: TGTGCCAGCAGCTTCCAGACTAGCGGGGCCCTTAGCACAGATACGCAGTATTTT
V gene: TRBV3-1; D gene: -; J gene: TRBJ2-6; clone size: -; CDR3 protein: CAASLGANVLTF; CDR3 DNA: TGCGCCGCCAGCCTTGGGGCCAACGTCCTGACTTTC
V gene: TRBV20-1; D gene: TRBD2; J gene: TRBJ2-1; clone size: -; CDR3 protein: CSARVQGGGLAGGQSYNEQFF; CDR3 DNA: TGCAGTGCTAGAGTGCAGGGAGGCGGTCTAGCGGGGGGTCAATCCTACAATGAGCAGTTCTTC
V gene: TRBV7-2; D gene: TRBD2; J gene: TRBJ2-7; clone size: -; CDR3 protein: CASSLPRTSGNEQYF; CDR3 DNA: TGTGCCAGCAGCTTACCGCGGACTAGCGGAAACGAGCAGTACTTC
V gene: TRBV6-5; D gene: -; J gene: TRBJ1-6; clone size: -; CDR3 protein: CASSRVRNSPLHF; CDR3 DNA: TGTGCCAGCAGTAGAGTGCGGAATTCACCCCTCCACTTT
V gene: TRBV18; D gene: -; J gene: TRBJ2-5; clone size: many; CDR3 protein: CASSSYGDQETQYF; CDR3 DNA: TGTGCCAGCTCCTCTTACGGGGATCAAGAGACCCAGTACTTC
V gene: TRBV10-1; D gene: TRBD2; J gene: TRBJ2-1; clone size: many; CDR3 protein: CASSAGGNNEQFF; CDR3 DNA: TGCGCCAGCAGCGCGGGGGGGAACAATGAGCAGTTCTTC